The present T cell receptor (beta chain) was sequenced within a study of T cell changes during pregnancy in multiple sclerosis. CDR1 is LNHDA and CDR2 is SQIVND in the germline V gene (reference sequence). V was clipped by 4 bases and J by 8 bases; unmatched bases: 12. The CDR3 runs 15 residues. Only in-frame clones appear in the TCRdb table, and some are missing; sequencing was by immunoSEQ multiplex PCR. The sample includes over 65,000 clones, roughly 90% of them seen just once. This TCR came from a female donor with multiple sclerosis, enrolled in a pregnancy study. This chain uses TRBV19 with TRBJ1-2; 8 bases are shared with TRBD1. The starting material was peripheral blood, obtained in the first trimester of pregnancy. The CDR3 bases are TGTGCCAGTAGTACCACTCCGGGACAGGAGATCGGCTACACCTTC. Its protein product is CASSTTPGQEIGYTF.